Given below is one TCR beta chain in context. This sample was included in a study of cytomegalovirus exposure and HLA in healthy donors. From germline, CDR1 is LNHDA and CDR2 SQIVND (reference sequence). The CDR3 runs to 17 residues. Trimming took off 3 bases at V and 4 bases at J, with 21 bases between the two ends. The PCR made use of 60 Vbeta and 13 Jbeta primers. Original handling: Roughly 10 million shared chains were among approximately 80 million unique TCR beta chains counted in a later analysis. Profiled with immunoSEQ multiplex PCR; TCRdb holds only in-frame clones, not every one. V, J and clone size were drawn from that table, and D and trimming were deduced from the DNA. The table includes 69,000 or so clones, about 76% detected once.

Sequencing input: PBMCs. V usage is TRBV19 and J usage is TRBJ1-1, with a weak D call TRBD1 (5 bases). This receptor was taken from a man aged 18 to 30 in good health and CMV-seronegative. In DNA, the CDR3 is TGTGCCAGTAGTATGGCAGGGCGTCCCCCTCTGGGCACTGAAGCTTTCTTT. Amino acids: CASSMAGRPPLGTEAFF.